This T cell receptor (beta chain) was captured in a study of CD8 T cell repertoires and HIV-1 epitope variants. Study-wide background: Enriched T cells were co-cultured with equal numbers of autologous T cell-negative antigen-presenting cells. Study conclusions and caveats: Ten or so TCR beta clonotypes were antigen-specific, 5 or 6 apparently recognizing autologous or escape variants.

Trimming took off 3 bases at V and 4 bases at J, with 11 bases between the two ends. The CDR3 length is 14 residues. Looked up from germline, CDR1 is SGDLS and CDR2 is YYNGEE. Data came from immunoSEQ multiplex PCR; TCRdb stores just in-frame clones and leaves some out. The sample yields 95,000 or so clones, roughly four fifths seen once. As regards this clone: The antigen remains undetermined.

The chain employs TRBV9 and TRBJ2-1; D perhaps matches TRBD1 (5 bases). Specimen: uncultured baseline CD8+ T cells from peripheral blood mononuclear cells (PBMCs). This receptor was identified in a male donor with HIV. CDR3 region: CASSAAGLYNEQFF. CDR3 in DNA: TGTGCCAGCAGCGCAGCAGGGCTTTACAATGAGCAGTTCTTC.